The 12 T cell receptor beta chains below were found in one sample sequenced in a study of blood T cells in healthy people across ages. Alongside a J-beta primer mix, a sample-barcoded 5' primer served in a second PCR lasting about 7 to 11 cycles. TCRdb reprocessed the 5' RACE reads with MiXCR, giving one entry per CDR3 protein. The sample includes 1.5 million to 2 million distinct CDR3 sequences, around half seen only once; the top ten take 2.1%. The material sequenced was blood. All receptors come from a woman in her thirties or forties in good health.

The rearrangement joins TRBV29-1 to TRBJ1-1, with unresolved D. CDR1 and CDR2 from the germline V gene are SQVTM and ANQGSEA. The CDR3 has 12 amino acids. V lost 7 bases to trimming and J lost 3 bases, with 12 bases between them. CDR3 bases: TGCAGCGGGGAGGACGGGTACACTGAAGCTTTCTTT. This encodes CSGEDGYTEAFF.

The chain is built from TRBV12-3 or TRBV12-4 and TRBJ2-5; no reliable D call. This CDR3 spans 13 amino acids. Between the trimmed V and J ends, which lost 5 bases and 0 bases, there was a span of 7 bases. The CDR3 DNA is TGTGCCAGCAGTGAATTAAACCAAGAGACCCAGTACTTC. Its protein is CASSELNQETQYF.

This clonotype was picked up a small number of times. The genes are TRBV7-2 and TRBJ2-4; tentative D call: TRBD2 (5 bases). The CDR3 has 13 residues. With 2 bases removed from V and 8 bases from J, the gap between germline ends came to 10 bases. Germline CDR1 is SGHTA and CDR2 is FQGNSA. CDR3 nucleotides: TGTGCCAGCAGCTTATTTTACGGGGACATTCAGTACTTC. Translated, it gives CASSLFYGDIQYF. The full variable domain, completed using reference TRBV7-2 and TRBJ2-4, is GAGVSQSPSNKVTEKGKDVELRCDPISGHTALYWYRQSLGQGLEFLIYFQGNSAPDKSGLPSDRFSAERTGGSVSTLTIQRTQQEDSAVYLCASSLFYGDIQYFGAGTRLSVL.

The chain couples TRBV2 to TRBJ2-5; 15 bases line up with TRBD2. The CDR3 length is 20 residues. The trim removed 3 bases at V and 2 bases at J, leaving 13 bases unmatched. CDR1 is SNHLY and CDR2 is FYNNEI in the germline V gene. CDR3 region: CASSDEGPGLAGGPQETQYF. CDR3 bases: TGTGCCAGCAGTGATGAGGGCCCGGGACTAGCGGGGGGCCCACAAGAGACCCAGTACTTC.

This chain connects TRBV5-1 to TRBJ2-4; TRBD1 aligns across 9 bases. The CDR3 runs to 16 residues. Germline CDR1 reads SGHRS; CDR2 reads YFSETQ. Trimming removed 0 bases from V and 0 bases from J; junction bases left unmatched: 1. In nucleotides, the CDR3 is TGCGCCAGCAGCTTGGGGACAGGGGAAGCCAAAAACATTCAGTACTTC. It translates to CASSLGTGEAKNIQYF.

The chain uses TRBV4-3 and TRBJ2-7; no clear D gene. The CDR3 has 14 amino acids. Germline V CDR1 and CDR2: LGHNA, YSLEER. Trimming cost V 1 base and J 1 base, with 8 bases left between them. CDR3 sequence reads: CASSQGGPSYEQYF. CDR3 nucleotide sequence: TGCGCCAGCAGCCAAGGTGGGCCGTCCTACGAGCAGTACTTC.

The rearrangement joins TRBV4-2 to TRBJ1-2; 10 nucleotides line up with TRBD1. V dropped 3 bases and J dropped 8; count of bases not matched to a gene: 9. The CDR3 loop spans 15 amino acids. Germline lookup yields CDR1 LGHNA and CDR2 YNFKEQ. The CDR3 loop is CASSQRQGAQYGYTF. Written as DNA, the CDR3 is TGTGCCAGCAGCCAGAGACAGGGGGCTCAGTACGGCTACACCTTC.

This clonotype was seen only a few times. V usage is TRBV5-1 and J usage is TRBJ2-1; 7 positions match TRBD2. This CDR3 has 16 amino acids. Germline-derived CDR1 and CDR2 are SGHRS and YFSETQ. V lost 0 bases to trimming and J lost 7 bases; unmatched junction nucleotides: 10. The CDR3 DNA reads TGCGCCAGCAGCTTGGCCTTGGCGGGGGTGGATAATGAGCAGTTCTTC. Translation gives CASSLALAGVDNEQFF. Supplemented by reference TRBV5-1 and TRBJ2-1, the full variable domain reads KAGVTQTPRYLIKTRGQQVTLSCSPISGHRSVSWYQQTPGQGLQFLFEYFSETQRNKGNFPGRFSGRQFSNSRSEMNVSTLELGDSALYLCASSLALAGVDNEQFFGPGTRLTVL.

This clonotype was detected a few times. The chain combines TRBV6-2 or TRBV6-3 with TRBJ2-1, with D perhaps matching TRBD1 (6 bases). The J call may be mistaken, given a closer DNA end match to TRBJ2-7. The CDR3 consists of 15 residues. Germline V lookup: CDR1 MNHEY, CDR2 SVGEGT. CDR3 region: CASTSGQYSYNEQYF. CDR3 coding DNA: TGTGCCAGCACCTCTGGACAGTACTCCTACAATGAGCAGTACTTC.

This clonotype was observed a few times. The chain couples TRBV29-1 to TRBJ2-3; 7 bases match TRBD2. In germline, CDR1 is SQVTM, CDR2 ANQGSEA. V lost 3 bases, J lost 6 bases, and 6 bases stayed unmatched. The CDR3 runs to 13 residues. The CDR3 protein is CSVEGGVGDTQYF. CDR3 in DNA: TGCAGCGTTGAGGGGGGGGTTGGCGATACGCAGTATTTT.

This clonotype was observed a few times. The chain carries TRBV7-2 and TRBJ2-4; possible D gene TRBD2, 5 bases. The J call is uncertain, as TRBJ2-7 better fits the DNA end. Per germline, CDR1 SGHTA and CDR2 FQGNSA. The length of the CDR3 is 15 residues. The CDR3 bases are TGTGCCAGCAGCTTAACCACTAGAGCTCTGTACGAGCAGTACTTC. Protein sequence: CASSLTTRALYEQYF.

In this sample, this clonotype turned up once. The chain uses TRBV28 and TRBJ2-1, with 7 positions matching TRBD2. Germline V gene data show CDR1 as MDHEN and CDR2 as SYDVKM. The ends lost 5 bases at V and 3 bases at J; junction bases unmatched: 10. The CDR3 has 16 residues. CDR3 loop: CASSPLVGGGYNEQFF. In nucleotides, the CDR3 is TGTGCCAGCAGTCCCCTGGTGGGGGGGGGCTACAATGAGCAGTTCTTC.